This T cell receptor beta chain originates from a study of shared clonotypes between healthy human individuals. About the research overall: Plates per donor: three CD4 naive, three CD4 memory, two CD8 naive, one CD8 memory. The study's findings and limits: Around 5% of naive CD4 clonotypes were common to a few donors.

Memory CD4+ cells were the fraction left after CD45RA+ naive selection. Concerning this clone: No antigen is known for it.

The CDR3 consists of 14 residues. CDR1 SGHKS and CDR2 YYEKEE come from the germline V gene (reference sequence). Trimming removed 4 bases from V and 3 bases from J; junction bases left unmatched: 6. TCRdb keeps only in-frame clones here, not all; method: immunoSEQ multiplex PCR. The table includes approximately 1.5 million clones, just under 99% detected once. This clonotype was obtained from a man in his thirties or forties in good health. Sequencing was done on a sample of naive CD4+ T cells sorted from blood. Subset indicated: CD45RA+ positively selected. V and J are TRBV5-5 and TRBJ2-7; 8 bases agree with TRBD1. The CDR3 nucleotides read TGTGCCAGCAGCCGAGACAGGGGACGCTACGAGCAGTACTTC. It specifies CASSRDRGRYEQYF.